This TCR beta chain was found in a study of human T cells and chemical hapten exposure. About the study: Skin on the upper inner arm, approximately 2 cm by approximately 2 cm in size, was sensitized with 2% DPC.

The study's library attached unique molecular identifiers to single cDNA molecules. Via MiXCR, TCRdb re-called the RACE reads, giving one row per CDR3 protein. The sample has under 100,000 distinct CDR3 sequences, about an eighth seen once; the top ten hold 3.2%. As to time point: patch test 2, 6 weeks after DPC sensitization. Treatment of the sample: therapeutic diphenylcyclopropenone sensitization with weekly scalp DPC. General study points: There was no change with DPC sensitization in TCRs above 1 in 1000 frequency. As patch test score rose, PT1 expanded TCR counts tended to rise as well.

This clonotype has a count of ten or more. Its antigen remains unknown. The sequence was obtained from a woman in her forties with alopecia areata. Some clones in this sample may be carry-over from other donors' samples. The sequences come from whole blood, collected in connection with sensitization to the hapten diphenylcyclopropenone (DPC).

CDR3 nucleotides: TGTGCCAGCAGCTTAGACAGCCTCAATCAGCCCCAGCATTTT. This gives the protein CASSLDSLNQPQHF. The rearrangement links TRBV7-2 to TRBJ1-5; the D is unclear. This CDR3 has 14 amino acids. Looked up from germline, CDR1 is SGHTA and CDR2 is FQGNSA. V gave up 1 base and J gave up 3 bases, with 7 bases separating them.